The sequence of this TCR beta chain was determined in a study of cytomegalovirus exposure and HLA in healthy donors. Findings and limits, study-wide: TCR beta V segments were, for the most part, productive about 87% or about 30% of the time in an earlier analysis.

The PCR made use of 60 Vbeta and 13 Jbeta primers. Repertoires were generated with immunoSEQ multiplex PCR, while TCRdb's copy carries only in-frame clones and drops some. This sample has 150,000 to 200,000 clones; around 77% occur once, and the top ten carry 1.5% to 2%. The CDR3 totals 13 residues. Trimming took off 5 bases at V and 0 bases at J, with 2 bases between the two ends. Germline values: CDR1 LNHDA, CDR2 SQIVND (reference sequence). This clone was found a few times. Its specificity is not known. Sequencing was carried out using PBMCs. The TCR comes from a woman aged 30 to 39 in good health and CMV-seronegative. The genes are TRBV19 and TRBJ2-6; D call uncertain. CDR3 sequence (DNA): TGTGCCAGTAGTCTCTCTGGGGCCAACGTCCTGACTTTC. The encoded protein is CASSLSGANVLTF.